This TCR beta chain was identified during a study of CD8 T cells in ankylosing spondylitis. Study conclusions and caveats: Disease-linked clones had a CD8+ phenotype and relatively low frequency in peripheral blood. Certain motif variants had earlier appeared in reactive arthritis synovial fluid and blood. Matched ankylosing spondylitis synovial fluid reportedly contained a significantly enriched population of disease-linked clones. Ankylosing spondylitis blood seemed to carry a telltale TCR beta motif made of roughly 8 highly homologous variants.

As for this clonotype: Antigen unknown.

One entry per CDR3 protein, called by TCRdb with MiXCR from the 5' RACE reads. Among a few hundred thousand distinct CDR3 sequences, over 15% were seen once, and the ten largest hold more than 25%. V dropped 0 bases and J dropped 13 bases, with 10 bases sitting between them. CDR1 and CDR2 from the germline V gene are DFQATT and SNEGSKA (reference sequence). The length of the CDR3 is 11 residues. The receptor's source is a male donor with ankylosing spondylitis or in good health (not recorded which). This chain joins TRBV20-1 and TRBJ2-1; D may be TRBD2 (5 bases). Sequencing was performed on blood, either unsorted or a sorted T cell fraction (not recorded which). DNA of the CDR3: TGCAGTGCTAGAGAAGCGGCCCTTCAGTTCTTC. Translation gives CSAREAALQFF.